The source of this T cell receptor (beta chain) is a study of blood T cell repertoires in COVID-19. Participants, roughly 18 to 90 years old, spanned 25 or so US areas. Participants reported their clinical history, and cohort assignment relied on those reports. Up to 2 weeks before entering the study, exposed participants had met a COVID-19 case. Germline V gives CDR1 SGHRS, CDR2 YFSETQ. This CDR3 has 14 residues. V was trimmed by 2 bases and J by 5 bases, leaving 10 bases between them. In the authors' workflow: Estimates of nucleated cell counts were drawn from the amplification of reference gene primers. The method was immunoSEQ multiplex PCR; TCRdb's version includes in-frame clones alone and lacks a portion of them. V and J calls and clone size are as listed in that table; D and trimming were resolved from the DNA. The data hold hundreds of thousands of clones, with 83% observed a single time.

This sequence was found in a woman aged 40-49 years who had been exposed to COVID-19. V usage is TRBV5-1 and J usage is TRBJ2-2; D is ambiguous. Material for sequencing was PBMCs or T cells enriched from blood (not recorded which). CDR3 sequence reads: CASSFRYGTGELFF. CDR3 nucleotide sequence: TGCGCCAGCAGCTTTCGGTACGGGACCGGGGAGCTGTTTTTT. Combining the CDR3 with reference TRBV5-1 and TRBJ2-2 gives the whole variable domain KAGVTQTPRYLIKTRGQQVTLSCSPISGHRSVSWYQQTPGQGLQFLFEYFSETQRNKGNFPGRFSGRQFSNSRSEMNVSTLELGDSALYLCASSFRYGTGELFFGEGSRLTVL.